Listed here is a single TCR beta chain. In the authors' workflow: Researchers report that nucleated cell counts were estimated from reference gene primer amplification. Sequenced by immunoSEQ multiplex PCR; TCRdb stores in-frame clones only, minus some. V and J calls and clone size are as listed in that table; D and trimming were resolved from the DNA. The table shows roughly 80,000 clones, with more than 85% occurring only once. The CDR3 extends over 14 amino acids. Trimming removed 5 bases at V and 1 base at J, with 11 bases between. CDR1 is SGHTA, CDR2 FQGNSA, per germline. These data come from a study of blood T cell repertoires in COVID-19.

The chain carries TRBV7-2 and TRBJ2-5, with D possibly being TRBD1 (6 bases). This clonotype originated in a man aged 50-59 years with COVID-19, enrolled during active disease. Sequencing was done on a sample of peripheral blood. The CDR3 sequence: CASSQGTFQETQYF. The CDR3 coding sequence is TGTGCCAGCAGCCAAGGGACATTCCAAGAGACCCAGTACTTC.